This TCR beta chain was identified in a study of blood T cell repertoires in COVID-19. Study-wide context: T cells, B-cell-depleted T cells, or PBMCs provided the cDNA or gDNA that served as material.

As regards this clone: Other DNA sequences of this sample code for an identical CDR3.

Libraries were prepared by immunoSEQ multiplex PCR; TCRdb keeps only in-frame clonotypes and omits some of them. The sample lists fewer than 350,000 clones; approximately 87% were seen once. This TCR was sampled from a woman younger than 45 with COVID-19, enrolled during active disease. Sequenced sample: peripheral blood.

The CDR3 nucleotides are TGTGCCAGTAGTCTGGGGACTAGTCCGGAGACCCAGTACTTC. Encoded protein: CASSLGTSPETQYF. The genes are TRBV19 and TRBJ2-5; 8 bases match TRBD2. The V gene's germline CDR1 is LNHDA and CDR2 SQIVND (reference sequence). The CDR3 is 14 residues long. With V trimmed by 5 bases and J by 5 bases, 7 bases remained unmatched.